Listed here are 27 T cell receptor beta chains from one sample, sequenced in a study of cytomegalovirus exposure and HLA in healthy donors. The PCR employed 60 Vbeta primers together with 13 Jbeta primers. The protocol was immunoSEQ multiplex PCR, while the TCRdb copy is restricted to in-frame clones and leaves out a portion. The sample has 95,000 to 100,000 clones, more than 70% seen once. What was sequenced was PBMCs. The source of these receptors is a young man in good health and CMV-seronegative.

This chain uses TRBV7-9 with TRBJ2-7, with TRBD1 identical over 10 bases. J was trimmed by 4 bases and V by 9 bases; bases with no gene match: 6. Per germline, CDR1 SEHNR and CDR2 FQNEAQ (reference sequence). This CDR3 contains 13 residues. CDR3 in DNA: TGTGCCAGTTATCCGGGACAGGGGTACGAGCAGTACTTC. This codes for CASYPGQGYEQYF.

This clone occurred a few times. This chain joins TRBV19 and TRBJ1-2; TRBD1 is a possible D gene (5 bases). Trimming left V 8 bases short and J 7 bases short, with 11 bases between. Germline V gene data show CDR1 as LNHDA and CDR2 as SQIVND (reference sequence). CDR3 size: 11 residues. In nucleotides, the CDR3 is TGTGCCAGTGTGGAGGGACGTGGCTACACCTTC. Translation: CASVEGRGYTF. The full variable domain, in which reference TRBV19 and TRBJ1-2 provide the parts outside the CDR3, is DGGITQSPKYLFRKEGQNVTLSCEQNLNHDAMYWYRQDPGQGLRLIYYSQIVNDFQKGDIAEGYSVSREKKESFPLTVTSAQKNPTAFYLCASVEGRGYTFGSGTRLTVV.

The J gene is TRBJ2-2, the V gene TRBV5-1; TRBD1 might be the D (5 bases). V was trimmed by 0 bases and J by 2 bases, leaving 11 bases between them. The V gene's germline CDR1 is SGHRS and CDR2 YFSETQ. This CDR3 has 16 amino acids. This chain's CDR3 is CASSLVGQGNTGELFF. CDR3 bases: TGCGCCAGCAGCTTGGTGGGGCAGGGAAACACCGGGGAGCTGTTTTTT.

This chain connects TRBV4-3 to TRBJ2-1, with D tentatively TRBD1 (6 bases). The V end lost 3 bases, the J end lost 1 base, and 19 bases lay between the germline ends. The CDR3 totals 18 residues. Germline V gives CDR1 LGHNA, CDR2 YSLEER. CDR3 in amino acids: CASSQDSIGVVSYNEQFF. The CDR3 nucleotides are TGCGCCAGCAGCCAGGACAGTATCGGTGTAGTTTCCTACAATGAGCAGTTCTTC.

This chain links TRBV27 with TRBJ2-3; tentative D call: TRBD2 (7 bases). Germline V gives CDR1 MNHEY, CDR2 SMNVEV (reference sequence). V lost 5 bases to trimming and J lost 3 bases, with 18 bases between them. The CDR3 totals 16 residues. The CDR3 bases are TGTGCCAGCAGTGGTGGCTGGGGGGGCTGGACAGATACGCAGTATTTT. Encoded protein: CASSGGWGGWTDTQYF.

The chain has TRBV16 and TRBJ2-1; weak D call: TRBD1 (6 bases). Germline V lookup: CDR1 KGHSY, CDR2 FQNENV. V shed 4 bases and J shed 2 bases, with 12 bases lying between them. The CDR3 is made up of 15 amino acids. The CDR3 region has the DNA TGTGCCAGCAGCCTCGGCAGGGGCACCTACAATGAGCAGTTCTTC. Its protein is CASSLGRGTYNEQFF.

The rearrangement links TRBV6-5 to TRBJ1-5; D is uncertain. The V end lost 9 bases, the J end lost 1 base, and 13 bases lay between the germline ends. The CDR3 has 14 residues. Germline V gene data show CDR1 as MNHEY and CDR2 as SVGAGI. The CDR3 DNA reads as TGTGCCAGTTCGATGGCAGCGAGCAATCAGCCCCAGCATTTT. Translated, it gives CASSMAASNQPQHF.

The chain joins TRBV25-1 to TRBJ2-7, with D possibly matching TRBD2 (5 bases). CDR1 and CDR2 (germline): MGHDK, SYGVNS. V dropped 1 base and J dropped 6 bases, with 19 bases sitting between them. CDR3 length equals 16 residues. CDR3 loop: CASSELRATTAGEQYF. DNA for the CDR3: TGTGCCAGCAGTGAATTGAGGGCAACCACGGCGGGCGAGCAGTACTTC.

This clone occurred a few times. The CDR3 DNA follows: TGTGCCACCAGCGACGGGGGGTCTGTTTACAATGAGCAGTTCTTC. Amino acid sequence: CATSDGGSVYNEQFF. The J gene is TRBJ2-1, the V gene TRBV15; 7 bases agree with TRBD2. The CDR3 runs to 15 residues. With V trimmed by 5 bases and J by 4 bases, 8 bases remained unmatched. From germline, CDR1 is LNHNV and CDR2 YYDKDF (reference sequence).

The rearrangement joins TRBV7-9 to TRBJ2-7; TRBD2 agrees at 8 bases. CDR3 length: 13 residues. V lost 8 bases, J lost 2 bases, and 5 bases stayed unmatched. In germline, CDR1 is SEHNR, CDR2 FQNEAQ (reference sequence). This chain's CDR3 is CASDKLAAYEQYF. CDR3 sequence (DNA): TGTGCCAGCGACAAACTAGCGGCCTACGAGCAGTACTTC.

This clone was seen more than once but under ten times. This chain links TRBV9 with TRBJ2-1; unclear D gene. Trimming left V 3 bases short and J 6 bases short, with 19 bases between. In germline, CDR1 is SGDLS, CDR2 YYNGEE. The CDR3 is 16 amino acids. The CDR3 loop is CASSALRITRPNEQFF. DNA of the CDR3: TGTGCCAGCAGCGCCCTCCGCATTACTCGCCCCAATGAGCAGTTCTTC.

This clone was picked up one time. V gene TRBV29-1 combines with J gene TRBJ2-7; D gene uncertain. The CDR3 sequence is 12 residues long. The V gene lost 4 bases and the J gene lost 4 bases, with 11 bases spanning the gap. Germline V gives CDR1 SQVTM, CDR2 ANQGSEA. The DNA of the CDR3 is TGCAGCGTTGCTAGTCGTGGGTACGAGCAGTACTTC. As protein: CSVASRGYEQYF.

This chain uses TRBV6-5 with TRBJ2-2; 9 nucleotides agree with TRBD1. The trim removed 4 bases at V and 6 bases at J, leaving 6 bases unmatched. The CDR3 length is 15 residues. Germline V gene data show CDR1 as MNHEY and CDR2 as SVGAGI. This chain's CDR3 is CASSSGTGFSGELFF. The DNA for the CDR3 is TGTGCCAGCAGTTCCGGGACAGGGTTTTCCGGGGAGCTGTTTTTT.

This clone was seen at least ten times. The V call is TRBV4-2, the J call TRBJ2-7, with TRBD2 identical over 7 bases. The CDR3 has 16 residues. Trimming removed 2 bases from V and 2 bases from J; junction bases left unmatched: 9. CDR1 and CDR2 from the germline V gene are LGHNA and YNFKEQ. The CDR3 sequence is CASSQQTGTMTYEQYF. The CDR3 nucleotides read TGTGCCAGCAGCCAACAAACCGGGACTATGACCTACGAGCAGTACTTC.

The rearrangement joins TRBV18 to TRBJ2-7; 10 bases line up with TRBD2. The CDR3 spans 15 residues. V shed 2 bases, J shed 4 bases, and the junction held 5 bases outside the gene matches. Germline V gives CDR1 KGHSH, CDR2 LQKENI. In DNA form, the CDR3 reads TGTGCCAGCTCACCAAGCGGGGGGGGCCAATACGAGCAGTACTTC. It codes for CASSPSGGGQYEQYF.

This chain joins TRBV6-1 and TRBJ1-5; D is possibly TRBD1 (6 bases). Trimming removed 10 bases from V and 5 bases from J, with 15 bases in between. The CDR3 is 13 amino acids. Germline CDR1 and CDR2: MNHNS and SASEGT. The CDR3, as DNA: TGTGCCACCCTGCGGGGGGCGGATCAGCCCCAGCATTTT. Translated, it gives CATLRGADQPQHF.

The genes are TRBV27 and TRBJ2-1; TRBD2 matches 10 bases. Germline V gene sequence: CDR1 MNHEY, CDR2 SMNVEV (reference sequence). The CDR3 length is 15 residues. J lost 9 bases, V lost 4 bases, and 9 bases had no gene match. The CDR3 coding sequence is TGTGCCAGCAGTTCCATAGCGGGGGGCAGCGGTGAGCAGTTCTTC. Translated: CASSSIAGGSGEQFF.

The chain carries TRBV28 and TRBJ1-5; 9 nucleotides match TRBD1. Germline CDR1 and CDR2: MDHEN and SYDVKM. This CDR3 comprises 15 residues. The V gene end was trimmed by 6 bases and the J gene end by 2 bases; junction bases not matched to a gene: 5. The DNA of the CDR3 is TGTGCCAGCAGGGCCAGGACAGGGGGCAATCAGCCCCAGCATTTT. Translation: CASRARTGGNQPQHF.

The chain is built from TRBV7-2 and TRBJ2-7; tentatively, D is TRBD1 (5 bases). CDR1 SGHTA and CDR2 FQGNSA come from the germline V gene. The CDR3 sequence is 16 residues long. V was pared by 1 base and J by 0 bases, with 13 bases between. The CDR3 bases are TGTGCCAGCAGCTTAGATCGGCAGGGATTCTCCTACGAGCAGTACTTC. Translated, it gives CASSLDRQGFSYEQYF.

This chain links TRBV28 with TRBJ2-7, with 7 bases lining up with TRBD1. This CDR3 is 13 amino acids long. Per germline, CDR1 MDHEN and CDR2 SYDVKM. Losses at the gene ends were 7 bases for V and 0 bases for J; bases not matched to a gene: 3. The CDR3 nucleotides are TGTGCCAGCACCAGGGACAGCTCCTACGAGCAGTACTTC. This encodes CASTRDSSYEQYF.

The V gene is TRBV27, the J gene TRBJ2-7; D might be TRBD2 (6 bases). CDR3 length equals 15 residues. Germline V lookup: CDR1 MNHEY, CDR2 SMNVEV (reference sequence). V lost 5 bases and J 5 bases, leaving 19 bases between the germline ends. The CDR3 DNA reads TGTGCCAGCAGTCCCCTTCGGGAGAAGCCCCACGAGCAGTACTTC. As protein: CASSPLREKPHEQYF.

V is TRBV5-4 and J is TRBJ2-2; possibly TRBD2 for D (7 bases). The V and J ends lost 4 bases and 6 bases respectively, with 22 bases between them. Germline V gene lookup returns CDR1 SGHNT and CDR2 YYREEE (reference sequence). CDR3 length: 17 residues. CDR3 sequence reads: CASSRFHGGRVAGELFF. The CDR3 DNA sequence: TGTGCCAGCAGCCGCTTCCACGGGGGGCGCGTCGCCGGGGAGCTGTTTTTT.

V gene TRBV14 combines with J gene TRBJ1-2, with 8 bases identical to TRBD1. Trimming took 1 base from V and 5 from J; bases not matched to a gene: 6. CDR1 and CDR2 from the germline V gene are SGHDN and FVKESK. The CDR3 totals 15 residues. The CDR3 loop reads CASSQVTGGGYGYTF. The CDR3 region has the DNA TGTGCCAGCAGCCAAGTCACAGGGGGAGGATATGGCTACACCTTC.

CDR3 bases: TGTGCCAGCAGTGGACCGACAGGGGAACTTAGAGTAGTGGGCGAGCAGTACTTC. This gives the protein CASSGPTGELRVVGEQYF. The gene calls are TRBV6-1 and TRBJ2-7; 8 nucleotides agree with TRBD1. The V and J ends lost 4 bases and 6 bases, in that order; junction bases with no gene match: 20. Germline V CDR1 and CDR2: MNHNS, SASEGT. This CDR3 region has 18 residues.

This chain uses TRBV7-7 with TRBJ2-2, with D maybe TRBD1 (5 bases). Looked up from germline, CDR1 is SSHAT and CDR2 is FNYEAQ (reference sequence). The CDR3 has 15 amino acids. Trimming pared 1 base from V and 4 bases from J, leaving 10 bases between. CDR3 DNA: TGTGCCAGCAGCTTAGAAACAGGCCCCACCGGGGAGCTGTTTTTT. Amino acid sequence: CASSLETGPTGELFF.

This clone appeared once. The chain recombines TRBV5-1 with TRBJ2-7; perhaps TRBD1 as D (6 bases). The CDR3 has 15 amino acids. The germline V gene has CDR1 SGHRS and CDR2 YFSETQ. V shed 3 bases and J shed 5 bases, with 18 bases lying between them. The CDR3 region has the DNA TGCGCCAGCAGCTCCGATGGGACACGACCCGACGAGCAGTACTTC. It translates to CASSSDGTRPDEQYF.

In its sample, this clone was seen once. This rearrangement joins TRBV28 to TRBJ1-2; 7 bases are shared with TRBD1. Germline lookup yields CDR1 MDHEN and CDR2 SYDVKM. The ends lost 2 bases at V and 3 bases at J; junction bases unmatched: 3. The CDR3 is 14 residues long. CDR3 loop: CASSLADRYYGYTF. As DNA, the CDR3 is TGTGCCAGCAGTTTAGCGGACAGGTACTATGGCTACACCTTC.